Here is one T cell receptor beta chain with its context. Its target is not known. The table came from immunoSEQ multiplex PCR; TCRdb's copy has only in-frame clones and leaves some out. The sample contains some 150,000 clones, about 94% of which appear only once. Germline CDR1 reads SGHVS; CDR2 reads FNYEAQ. CDR3 length: 15 residues. V shed 4 bases, J shed 5 bases, and the junction held 8 bases outside the gene matches. This sample stems from a study of cytomegalovirus exposure and HLA in healthy donors. General study findings and limits: In vitro work confirmed that a few CMV-associated chains recognize CMV antigens.

Specimen: PBMCs. This clonotype was obtained from a man aged 18 to 35 in good health and CMV-seropositive. The chain combines TRBV7-6 with TRBJ2-3, with 8 nucleotides matching TRBD2. The CDR3 region is CASSSASGSGDTQYF. CDR3 DNA: TGTGCCAGCAGCTCCGCTAGCGGGTCGGGAGATACGCAGTATTTT.